This TCR beta chain is drawn from a study of shared clonotypes between healthy human individuals. In germline, CDR1 is SGHAT, CDR2 FQNNGV. The CDR3 consists of 14 residues. With regard to this clone: What it binds is not known.

Clones were read by immunoSEQ multiplex PCR, and TCRdb kept only the in-frame ones, dropping some. This table has about 2.4 million clones, 93% appearing once. Study-wide points: A small donor pool kept down the genetic and exposure-history diversity that was represented.

CD45RA+ naive and CD45RA-negative memory subsets were separated from CD4+ cells. The sample comprised naive CD4+ T cells from PBMCs. As for subset: CD45RA+ positively selected. The rearrangement uses TRBV11-2 and TRBJ2-5; tentatively, D is TRBD1 or TRBD2 (5 bases each). The J call may be wrong; the DNA end is better matched by TRBJ2-7. The sequence was obtained from a man between 18 and 35 years old in good health. Some clones in this sample may be carry-over from other donors' samples. The CDR3 bases are TGTGCCAGCAGCCGGAGGTGGGGGACCTACGAGCAGTACTTC. This sequence encodes CASSRRWGTYEQYF.